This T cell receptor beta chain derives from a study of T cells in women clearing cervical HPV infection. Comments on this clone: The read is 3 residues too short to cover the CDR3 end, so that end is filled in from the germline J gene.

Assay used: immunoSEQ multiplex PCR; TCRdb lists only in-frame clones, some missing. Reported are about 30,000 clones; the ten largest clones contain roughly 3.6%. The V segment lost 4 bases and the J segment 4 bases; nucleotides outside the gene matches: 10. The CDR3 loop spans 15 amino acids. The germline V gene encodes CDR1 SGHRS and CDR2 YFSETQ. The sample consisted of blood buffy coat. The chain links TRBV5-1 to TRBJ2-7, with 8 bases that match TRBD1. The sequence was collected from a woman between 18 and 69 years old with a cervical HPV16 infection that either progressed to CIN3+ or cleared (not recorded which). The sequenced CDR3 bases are TGCGCCAGCAGCGACCTCTCAGGGACAGGATACGAG. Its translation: CASSDLSGTGYE. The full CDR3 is CASSDLSGTGYEQYF.